This TCR beta chain emerged from a study of control samples from healthy donors and cancer patients. Germline assignment: CDR1 MDHEN and CDR2 SYDVKM. The CDR3 totals 16 residues. The V gene lost 1 base and the J gene lost 4 bases, with 14 bases spanning the gap. Clones were read by immunoSEQ multiplex PCR, and TCRdb kept only the in-frame ones, dropping some. Here the sample spans roughly 100,000 clones, about 86% being singletons. The sequencing sample was made of blood. The sequence was obtained from a man younger than 40 in good health. The rearrangement uses TRBV28 and TRBJ2-1, with TRBD2 as a possible D gene (5 bases). The CDR3 protein is CASSLYPAEEYNEQFF. In DNA form, the CDR3 reads TGTGCCAGCAGTTTATACCCAGCGGAAGAATACAATGAGCAGTTCTTC.